This T cell receptor beta chain was found in a study of lymphopenia after photon versus proton radiotherapy. Whole-study results and caveats: After the lymphocyte nadir, photon-treated repertoires showed oligoclonal expansion, especially of CD8+ Temra cells. Under photons, naive T cells and diversity fell while effector/memory populations rose. Only patients who died were analyzed for survival; proton advantage is unproven. Larger post-nadir TCR diversity loss correlated inversely with survival in deceased patients.

Regarding this clone: What it binds is not known.

Here immunoSEQ multiplex PCR was the method, and the copy in TCRdb shows in-frame clones only, minus some. The sample records approximately 45,000 clones, roughly 85% being singletons. Germline V gives CDR1 MNHNY, CDR2 SVGAGI (reference sequence). Trimming removed 3 bases at V and 1 base at J, with 6 bases between. The CDR3 is 14 amino acids. The chain employs TRBV6-6 and TRBJ2-2, with D hard to call. The receptor's source is a man aged 40-49 years with gastric cancer. Here the sequenced sample was peripheral blood, taken from a patient treated with photon-based radiotherapy. CDR3: CASSYAENTGELFF. The CDR3 bases are TGTGCCAGCAGTTATGCTGAGAACACCGGGGAGCTGTTTTTT.